This T cell receptor (beta chain) emerged from a study of PD-1 blockade in classical Hodgkin lymphoma. This sample's time point: cycle 4 day 1 (C4D1), after five to seven weeks of nivolumab. Every single patient, without exception, relapsed after autologous stem cell transplantation, and brentuximab vedotin exposure varied. Only in-frame clones appear in the TCRdb table, and some are missing; sequencing was by immunoSEQ multiplex PCR. The table shows 85,000 to 90,000 clones, with 90% occurring only once. In its sample, this clone was seen once. Antigen: not known. General observations from the study: A reduction in baseline TCR diversity was reportedly seen in newly diagnosed patients relative to healthy donors. Newly diagnosed and completely responding patients shared comparable baseline diversity.

The germline V and J ends were trimmed by 0 bases and 8 bases, with 8 bases remaining between them. The CDR3 loop spans 13 amino acids. From germline, CDR1 is LNHDA and CDR2 SQIVND (reference sequence). This clonotype was obtained from a human donor with classical Hodgkin lymphoma. The rearrangement links TRBV19 to TRBJ1-5, with a possible D match to TRBD1 (5 bases). The sample in question was peripheral blood mononuclear cells (PBMCs), obtained before the fourth cycle of nivolumab. The CDR3 spells CASSIDPGEPQHF. Here the CDR3 DNA reads TGTGCCAGTAGTATAGATCCGGGGGAGCCCCAGCATTTT.